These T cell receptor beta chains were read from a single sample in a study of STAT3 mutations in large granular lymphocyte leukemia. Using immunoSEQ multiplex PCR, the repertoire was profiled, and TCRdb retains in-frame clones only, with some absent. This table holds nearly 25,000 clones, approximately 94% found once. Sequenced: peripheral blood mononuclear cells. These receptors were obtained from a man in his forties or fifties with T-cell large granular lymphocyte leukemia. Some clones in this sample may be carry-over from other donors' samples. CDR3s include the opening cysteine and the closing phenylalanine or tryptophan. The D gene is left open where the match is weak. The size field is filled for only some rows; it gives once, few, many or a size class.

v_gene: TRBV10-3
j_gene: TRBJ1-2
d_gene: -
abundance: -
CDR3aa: CAISGGERALNYGYTF
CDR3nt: TGTGCCATCAGTGGTGGCGAGAGAGCTCTAAACTATGGCTACACCTTC

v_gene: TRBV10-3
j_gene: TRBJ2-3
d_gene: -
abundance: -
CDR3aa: CATLGGATDTQYF
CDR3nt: TGTGCCACACTTGGGGGTGCCACAGATACGCAGTATTTT

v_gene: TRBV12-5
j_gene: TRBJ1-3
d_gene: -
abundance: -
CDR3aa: CASGQSGASGNTIYF
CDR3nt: TGTGCTAGTGGCCAGTCGGGGGCCTCTGGAAACACCATATATTTT

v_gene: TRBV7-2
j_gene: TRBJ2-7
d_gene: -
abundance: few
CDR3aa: CASSLGTANYEQYF
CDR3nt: TGTGCCAGCAGCTTAGGGACCGCCAACTACGAGCAGTACTTC

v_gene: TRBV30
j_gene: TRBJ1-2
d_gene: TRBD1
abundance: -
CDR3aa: CAWSRDQGAGGYTF
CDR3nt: TGTGCCTGGAGTAGAGACCAGGGGGCAGGAGGCTACACCTTC

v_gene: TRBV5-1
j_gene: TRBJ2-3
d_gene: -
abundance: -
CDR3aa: CASSSGEAADTQYF
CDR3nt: TGCGCCAGCAGCTCGGGAGAGGCGGCAGATACGCAGTATTTT

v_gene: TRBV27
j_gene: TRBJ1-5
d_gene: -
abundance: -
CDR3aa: CASSWTLNQPQHF
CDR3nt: TGTGCCAGCAGTTGGACTCTCAATCAGCCCCAGCATTTT

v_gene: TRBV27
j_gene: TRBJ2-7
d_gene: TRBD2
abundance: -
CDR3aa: CASRGLAGFYEQYF
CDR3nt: TGTGCCAGCAGAGGACTAGCGGGGTTCTACGAGCAGTACTTC

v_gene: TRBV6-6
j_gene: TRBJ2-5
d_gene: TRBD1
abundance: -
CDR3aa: CASSYRDRVSETQYF
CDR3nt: TGTGCCAGCAGTTACCGGGACAGGGTGTCAGAGACCCAGTACTTC

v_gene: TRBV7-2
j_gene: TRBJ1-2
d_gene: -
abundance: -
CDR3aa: CASSLETYGYTF
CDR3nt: TGTGCCAGCAGCCTCGAAACCTATGGCTACACCTTC

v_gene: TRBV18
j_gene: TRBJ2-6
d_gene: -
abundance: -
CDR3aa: CASSTQFGGANVLTF
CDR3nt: TGTGCCAGCTCAACCCAGTTTGGTGGGGCCAACGTCCTGACTTTC

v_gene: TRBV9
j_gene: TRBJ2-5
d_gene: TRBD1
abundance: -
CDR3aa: CASSPRPTGDTQYF
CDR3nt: TGTGCCAGCAGCCCTCGCCCCACAGGGGACACCCAGTACTTC

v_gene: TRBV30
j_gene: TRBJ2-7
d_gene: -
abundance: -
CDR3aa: CAWDAGIYEQYF
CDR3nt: TGTGCCTGGGACGCAGGGATCTACGAGCAGTACTTC

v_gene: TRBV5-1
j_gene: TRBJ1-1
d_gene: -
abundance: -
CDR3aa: CASSLGDTSTEAFF
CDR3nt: TGCGCCAGCAGCTTGGGCGATACGAGCACTGAAGCTTTCTTT

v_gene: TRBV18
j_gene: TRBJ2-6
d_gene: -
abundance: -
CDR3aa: CASSVGETGSGANVLTF
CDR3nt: TGTGCCAGCTCCGTTGGGGAAACTGGCTCTGGGGCCAACGTCCTGACTTTC

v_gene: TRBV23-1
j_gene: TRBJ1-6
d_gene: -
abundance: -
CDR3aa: CASSQPSIREDNSPLHF
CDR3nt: TGCGCCAGCAGTCAACCCTCAATTAGGGAAGATAATTCACCCCTCCACTTT

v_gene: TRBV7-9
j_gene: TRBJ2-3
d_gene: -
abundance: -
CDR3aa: CASTLGGAADTQYF
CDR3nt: TGTGCCAGCACCCTGGGGGGGGCGGCGGATACGCAGTATTTT

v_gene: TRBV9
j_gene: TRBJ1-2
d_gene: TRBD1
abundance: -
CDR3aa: CASSVAGTGYGYTF
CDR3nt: TGTGCCAGCAGCGTAGCGGGGACAGGCTATGGCTACACCTTC

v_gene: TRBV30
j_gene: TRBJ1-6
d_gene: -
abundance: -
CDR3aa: CAWSSGALGNSPLHF
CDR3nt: TGTGCCTGGAGCTCAGGGGCGTTGGGGAATTCACCCCTCCACTTT

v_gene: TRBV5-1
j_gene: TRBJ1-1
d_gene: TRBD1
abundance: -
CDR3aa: CASRDRGWTEAFF
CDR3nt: TGCGCCAGTCGGGACAGGGGATGGACTGAAGCTTTCTTT

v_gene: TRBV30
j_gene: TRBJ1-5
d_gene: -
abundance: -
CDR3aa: CAWALGANQPQHF
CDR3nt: TGTGCCTGGGCTTTGGGAGCCAATCAGCCCCAGCATTTT

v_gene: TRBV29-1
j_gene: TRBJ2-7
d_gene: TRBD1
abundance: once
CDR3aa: CSVFGQGKDYEQYF
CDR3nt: TGCAGCGTCTTCGGACAGGGGAAGGACTACGAGCAGTACTTC

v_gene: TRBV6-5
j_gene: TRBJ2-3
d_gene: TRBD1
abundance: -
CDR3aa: CASRGTGDTDTQYF
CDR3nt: TGTGCCAGCAGGGGGACAGGGGACACAGATACGCAGTATTTT

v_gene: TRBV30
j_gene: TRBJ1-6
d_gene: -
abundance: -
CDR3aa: CAWSSDGNSPLHF
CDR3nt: TGTGCCTGGAGTTCAGATGGAAATTCACCCCTCCACTTT

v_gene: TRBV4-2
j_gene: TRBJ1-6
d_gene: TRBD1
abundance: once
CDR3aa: CASSQDSGQDNSPLHF
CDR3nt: TGTGCCAGCAGCCAAGATTCGGGACAGGATAATTCACCCCTCCACTTT

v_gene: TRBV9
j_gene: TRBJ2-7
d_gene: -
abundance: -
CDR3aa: CASSVGGSEQYF
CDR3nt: TGTGCCAGCAGCGTAGGGGGGAGCGAGCAGTACTTC

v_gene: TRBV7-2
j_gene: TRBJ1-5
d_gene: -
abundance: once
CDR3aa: CASSLSGNQPQHF
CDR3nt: TGTGCCAGCAGCTTGAGTGGTAATCAGCCCCAGCATTTT

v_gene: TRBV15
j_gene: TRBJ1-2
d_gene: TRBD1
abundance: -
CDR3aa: CATSRDGDRVGGYTF
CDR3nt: TGTGCCACCAGCAGAGATGGAGACAGGGTGGGTGGCTACACCTTC

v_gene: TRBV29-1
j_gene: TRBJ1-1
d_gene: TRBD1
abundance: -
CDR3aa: CSVRTGRTEAFF
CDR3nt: TGCAGCGTTCGGACAGGGAGGACTGAAGCTTTCTTT

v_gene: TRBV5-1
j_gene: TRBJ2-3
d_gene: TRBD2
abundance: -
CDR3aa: CASGREVPSTDTQYF
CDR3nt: TGCGCCAGCGGTCGGGAGGTCCCTAGCACAGATACGCAGTATTTT

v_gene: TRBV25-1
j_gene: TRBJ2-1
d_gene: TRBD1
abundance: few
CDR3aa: CASSEGDRGGDEQFF
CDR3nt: TGTGCCAGCAGTGAGGGGGACAGGGGAGGGGATGAGCAGTTCTTC

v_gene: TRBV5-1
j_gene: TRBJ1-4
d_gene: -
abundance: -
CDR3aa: CASSPDTHATNEKLFF
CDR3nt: TGCGCCAGCAGCCCGGACACTCATGCAACTAATGAAAAACTGTTTTTT

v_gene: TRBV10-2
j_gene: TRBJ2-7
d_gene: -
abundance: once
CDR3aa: CASSESYYEQYF
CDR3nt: TGCGCCAGCAGTGAGTCCTACTACGAGCAGTACTTC

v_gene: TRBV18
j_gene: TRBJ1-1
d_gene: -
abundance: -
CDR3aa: CASSPGHLNTEAFF
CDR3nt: TGTGCCAGCTCCCCGGGACACTTGAACACTGAAGCTTTCTTT

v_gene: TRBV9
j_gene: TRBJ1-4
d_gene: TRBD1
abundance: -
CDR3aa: CASSVGQGENEKLFF
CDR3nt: TGTGCCAGCAGCGTAGGACAGGGGGAAAATGAAAAACTGTTTTTT

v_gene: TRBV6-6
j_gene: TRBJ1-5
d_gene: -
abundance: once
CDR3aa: CASSYSEFSQPQHF
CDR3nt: TGTGCCAGCAGTTACTCTGAGTTCAGTCAGCCCCAGCATTTT

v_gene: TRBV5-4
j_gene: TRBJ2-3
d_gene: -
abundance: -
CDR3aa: CASSLVGSTDTQYF
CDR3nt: TGTGCCAGCAGCTTGGTTGGTAGCACAGATACGCAGTATTTT

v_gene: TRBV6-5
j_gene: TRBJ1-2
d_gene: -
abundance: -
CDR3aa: CAAQAEGGRGYTF
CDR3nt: TGTGCCGCTCAGGCTGAGGGGGGGCGAGGCTACACCTTC

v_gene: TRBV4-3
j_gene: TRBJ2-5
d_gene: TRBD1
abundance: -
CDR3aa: CASSLLGQNQETQYF
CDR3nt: TGCGCCAGCAGCCTCTTGGGACAGAACCAAGAGACCCAGTACTTC

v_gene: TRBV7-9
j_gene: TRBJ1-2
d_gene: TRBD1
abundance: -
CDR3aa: CASSSSGQGYYGYTF
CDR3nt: TGTGCCAGCAGCTCCTCGGGACAGGGGTACTATGGCTACACCTTC

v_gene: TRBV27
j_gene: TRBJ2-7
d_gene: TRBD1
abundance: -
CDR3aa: CASSTRGGPYEQYF
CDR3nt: TGTGCCAGCAGTACCCGAGGGGGCCCCTACGAGCAGTACTTC

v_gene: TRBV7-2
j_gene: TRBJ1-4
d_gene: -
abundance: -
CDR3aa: CASSLGGVGTNEKLFF
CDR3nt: TGTGCCAGCAGCTTGGGAGGGGTGGGAACTAATGAAAAACTGTTTTTT

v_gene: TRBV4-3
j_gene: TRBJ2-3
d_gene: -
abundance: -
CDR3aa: CASSEWVGATDTQYF
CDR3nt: TGCGCCAGCAGCGAGTGGGTAGGGGCCACAGATACGCAGTATTTT

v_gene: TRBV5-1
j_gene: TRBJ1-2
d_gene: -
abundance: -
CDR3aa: CASSSDTDWLGYTF
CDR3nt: TGCGCCAGCAGCTCGGACACGGACTGGCTAGGCTACACCTTC

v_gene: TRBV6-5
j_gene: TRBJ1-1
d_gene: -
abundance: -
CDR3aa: CASTPDGREAFF
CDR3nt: TGTGCCAGCACCCCGGACGGCCGTGAAGCTTTCTTT

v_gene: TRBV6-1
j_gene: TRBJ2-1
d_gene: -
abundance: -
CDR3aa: CASSEPDRYNEQFF
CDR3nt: TGTGCCAGCAGTGAACCCGACAGATACAATGAGCAGTTCTTC

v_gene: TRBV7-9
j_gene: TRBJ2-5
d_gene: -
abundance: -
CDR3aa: CASSLSLSVAAQYF
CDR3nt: TGTGCCAGCAGCTTAAGTCTCTCGGTCGCGGCCCAGTACTTC

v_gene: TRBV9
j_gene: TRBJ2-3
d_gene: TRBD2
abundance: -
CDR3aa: CASSVVSGASTDTQYF
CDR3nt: TGTGCCAGCAGCGTAGTCAGCGGGGCCAGCACAGATACGCAGTATTTT

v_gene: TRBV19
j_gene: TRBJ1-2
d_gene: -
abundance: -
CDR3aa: CASSTRGAGWTF
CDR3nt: TGTGCCAGTAGTACCCGCGGGGCAGGGTGGACCTTC

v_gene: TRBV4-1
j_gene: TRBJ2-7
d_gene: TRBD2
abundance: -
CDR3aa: CASSQDALASGGDEQYF
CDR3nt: TGCGCCAGCAGCCAAGATGCCCTGGCTAGCGGGGGCGACGAGCAGTACTTC

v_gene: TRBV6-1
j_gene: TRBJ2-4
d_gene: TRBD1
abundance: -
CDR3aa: CASSTGGGNIQYF
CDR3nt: TGTGCCAGCAGCACAGGGGGCGGGAACATTCAGTACTTC